Listed below are T cell receptor beta chains from one sample, sequenced in a study of control samples from healthy donors and cancer patients. The repertoire was sequenced with immunoSEQ multiplex PCR; TCRdb's copy has only in-frame clones and lacks some. The sample comprises about 120,000 clones, roughly 91% of which are singletons, and roughly 2.5% rests with the top ten. Sequencing input: blood. These receptors all come from a woman in her seventies in good health. Each CDR3 is given with its conserved first and last residue. The D gene is left open where the match is weak. Part of the rows lack a size; the others show once, few, many or a class for expanded clones.

v_gene,d_gene,abundance,j_gene,CDR3aa
TRBV3-1/TRBV3-2,TRBD2,.,TRBJ2-7,CASSPRAGVYYEQYF
TRBV5-6,.,.,TRBJ1-6,CASSFGGSNSPLHF
TRBV18,TRBD2,.,TRBJ2-1,CASAPLGAGGDNEQFF
TRBV7-9,.,.,TRBJ1-4,CASSPSGKSATNEKLFF
TRBV19,TRBD1,.,TRBJ1-6,CASSTHRGPYTNSPLHF
TRBV5-6,TRBD1,.,TRBJ1-6,CASSQSDRGPSPLHF
TRBV3-1/TRBV3-2,.,.,TRBJ2-5,CASSQVTAGAGRQETQYF
TRBV24-1,TRBD1,.,TRBJ1-1,CATSTGDTWDTEAFF
TRBV5-1,TRBD1,.,TRBJ1-6,CASSPWGQENSPLHF
TRBV19,.,.,TRBJ1-3,CASSIEFQISGNTIYF
TRBV6-5,.,few,TRBJ2-5,CASSHTQAQETQYF
TRBV6-2/TRBV6-3,.,.,TRBJ1-1,CASSYPIAIGAFF
TRBV6-2/TRBV6-3,.,.,TRBJ1-1,CASSYPGGATEAFF
TRBV19,.,.,TRBJ2-5,CASSLGGRFQETQYF
TRBV4-3,.,once,TRBJ1-2,CASSLSRGAYGYTF
TRBV12-3/TRBV12-4,.,few,TRBJ2-7,CASTTFPNEQYF
TRBV5-5,.,.,TRBJ1-1,CASSLDPAGTEAFF
TRBV11-2,TRBD2,.,TRBJ2-7,CASSLVASGGSYEQYF
TRBV6-1,.,.,TRBJ2-2,CASSEPGDTGELFF
TRBV3-1/TRBV3-2,.,once,TRBJ2-7,CASSQGQDYEQYF
TRBV7-9,.,.,TRBJ1-5,CASSLPGNNQPQHF
TRBV6-1,.,.,TRBJ1-1,CASSEGGGYTEAFF
TRBV4-3,.,.,TRBJ1-2,CASSQGSAAANYGYTF
TRBV6-6,.,.,TRBJ1-5,CASSFLAEGSQGPQHF
TRBV2,.,.,TRBJ1-4,CASSLGEKLFF
TRBV5-1,TRBD1,.,TRBJ1-2,CASSGTGDGGYTF
TRBV6-5,.,few,TRBJ1-3,CASSYRSNKGTIYF
TRBV4-3,TRBD1,.,TRBJ2-7,CASSHRGNHYEQYF
TRBV14,.,.,TRBJ1-1,CASSLNSGAMNTEAFF
TRBV6-1,.,once,TRBJ2-5,CASSEIAGAQETQYF
TRBV19,.,.,TRBJ2-5,CASSIHRLGQETQYF
TRBV19,.,.,TRBJ1-5,CASSIRDSNQPQHF
TRBV7-3,.,.,TRBJ2-7,CASSLGGRGYEQYF
TRBV12-5,TRBD1,.,TRBJ2-2,CASGLVQGGNTGELFF
TRBV5-6,.,.,TRBJ1-2,CASSFGGQNNYGYTF
TRBV11-2,.,.,TRBJ1-1,CASSSGEAFF
TRBV7-9,TRBD1,.,TRBJ2-7,CASTPGTGTYEQYF
TRBV19,TRBD1,.,TRBJ1-6,CASSLQGGDSPLHF
TRBV18,TRBD1,.,TRBJ2-1,CASSPGGQGAYNEQFF
TRBV12-3/TRBV12-4,TRBD1,.,TRBJ1-6,CASSSDRGRPLHF
TRBV10-1,TRBD2,.,TRBJ2-5,CASSRLAGGQETQYF
TRBV3-1/TRBV3-2,.,.,TRBJ2-7,CASSQNQGPEQYF
TRBV12-3/TRBV12-4,.,.,TRBJ1-2,CASSLDGLGGYTF
TRBV9,.,.,TRBJ1-5,CASSVGFRKNQPQHF
TRBV9,.,.,TRBJ1-2,CASSVDPGTNYGYTF
TRBV6-2/TRBV6-3,.,.,TRBJ2-5,CASSQARESGETQYF
TRBV5-1,.,.,TRBJ1-1,CASSLYAGEGTEAFF
TRBV18,.,.,TRBJ1-5,CASSPQGTGNQPQHF
TRBV5-1,.,few,TRBJ1-1,CASSLEGRGTEAFF
TRBV2,.,.,TRBJ1-1,CASSEGPIRGFGTEAFF
TRBV7-2,.,.,TRBJ2-7,CASSFLKTEQYF
TRBV10-3,TRBD2,.,TRBJ2-3,CAISWTSGVVSDTQYF
TRBV4-1,.,.,TRBJ2-2,CASSQREGGNTGELFF
TRBV23-1,.,.,TRBJ1-1,CASSLGGGTEAFF
TRBV5-6,TRBD1,.,TRBJ1-4,CASSPQGADEKLFF
TRBV7-9,TRBD2,.,TRBJ2-1,CASSPTGRGRSYNEQFF
TRBV6-1,.,.,TRBJ1-1,CASSEMENTEAFF
TRBV7-9,.,.,TRBJ1-2,CASSPTSPGGSTVGYTF
TRBV11-2,TRBD1,.,TRBJ2-3,CASSLTRDRGPRSTDTQYF